What follows are 30 T cell receptor beta chains derived from one specimen sequenced in a study of cytomegalovirus exposure and HLA in healthy donors. 13 Jbeta primers and 60 Vbeta primers were used for the PCR. The table came from immunoSEQ multiplex PCR; TCRdb's copy has only in-frame clones and leaves some out. The data show some 180,000 clones, roughly 74% seen once. The specimen was PBMCs. The receptor source for this set is a female donor in good health and CMV-seronegative.

The V call is TRBV9, the J call TRBJ1-1; D might be TRBD1 (5 bases). Germline CDR1 is SGDLS and CDR2 is YYNGEE. The CDR3 length is 16 residues. V lost 4 bases, J lost 6 bases, and 22 bases lay in between. The CDR3 loop reads CASSFRTSAGPAEAFF. The CDR3 DNA reads as TGTGCCAGCAGCTTTCGAACTTCCGCGGGACCTGCTGAAGCTTTCTTT. The complete variable domain, with remaining parts taken from reference TRBV9 and TRBJ1-1, reads DSGVTQTPKHLITATGQRVTLRCSPRSGDLSVYWYQQSLDQGLQFLIQYYNGEERAKGNILERFSAQQFPDLHSELNLSSLELGDSALYFCASSFRTSAGPAEAFFGQGTRLTVV.

This chain connects TRBV12-5 to TRBJ1-5, with D tentatively TRBD1 (6 bases). Germline lookup yields CDR1 LGHNT and CDR2 FRNRAP. The V end was cut by 10 bases, the J end by 2 bases, with 12 bases between. This CDR3 comprises 13 residues. The CDR3 here is CATTGSGNQPQHF. DNA of the CDR3: TGTGCTACTACAGGGAGCGGCAATCAGCCCCAGCATTTT.

This chain links TRBV7-9 with TRBJ1-4; 10 bases fit TRBD1. Germline V CDR1 and CDR2: SEHNR, FQNEAQ (reference sequence). The V segment lost 5 bases and the J segment 6 bases; nucleotides outside the gene matches: 12. This CDR3 spans 17 amino acids. CDR3: CASSPLTGGGEYEKLFF. CDR3 sequence (DNA): TGTGCCAGCAGCCCATTGACAGGGGGCGGGGAGTATGAAAAACTGTTTTTT.

This clone was counted a few times. V gene TRBV5-4 combines with J gene TRBJ2-1; 7 nucleotides align to TRBD1. The CDR3 consists of 13 residues. The V gene's germline CDR1 is SGHNT and CDR2 YYREEE (reference sequence). V was clipped by 5 bases and J by 6 bases; unmatched bases: 5. The CDR3 sequence is CASRSTGANEQFF. The CDR3, as DNA: TGTGCCAGCAGGTCTACAGGGGCCAATGAGCAGTTCTTC. The full variable domain, rest sourced from reference TRBV5-4 and TRBJ2-1, is ETGVTQSPTHLIKTRGQQVTLRCSSQSGHNTVSWYQQALGQGPQFIFQYYREEENGRGNFPPRFSGLQFPNYSSELNVNALELDDSALYLCASRSTGANEQFFGPGTRLTVL.

The chain couples TRBV28 to TRBJ2-1; D might be TRBD2 (5 bases). V was shortened by 2 bases and J by 10 bases, with 6 bases between the two germline ends. The CDR3 runs 11 residues. The germline CDR1 and CDR2 sequences are MDHEN and SYDVKM. The CDR3 DNA sequence: TGTGCCAGCAGTTTACCGGGAGAGCAGTTCTTC. The encoded protein is CASSLPGEQFF.

The chain combines TRBV19 with TRBJ2-2; a weak D match, TRBD2 (5 bases). V was cut by 3 bases and J by 6 bases, with 14 bases left in between. This CDR3 has 15 amino acids. Germline V gene lookup returns CDR1 LNHDA and CDR2 SQIVND (reference sequence). The CDR3 bases are TGTGCCAGTAGTATTGTTCCCGGGGTTGCCGGGGAGCTGTTTTTT. Translation: CASSIVPGVAGELFF. Full variable domain (rest looked up from reference TRBV19 and TRBJ2-2): DGGITQSPKYLFRKEGQNVTLSCEQNLNHDAMYWYRQDPGQGLRLIYYSQIVNDFQKGDIAEGYSVSREKKESFPLTVTSAQKNPTAFYLCASSIVPGVAGELFFGEGSRLTVL.

For the CDR3, the DNA is TGTGCCAGCAGCTTAGGGGCACCGGGACAGGGGGTAATACATTTT. Its protein is CASSLGAPGQGVIHF. The chain combines TRBV7-8 with TRBJ1-5; 11 nucleotides match TRBD1. CDR1 is SGHVS, CDR2 FQNEAQ, per germline. The CDR3 runs to 15 residues. With 1 base clipped from V and 16 bases from J, the junction kept 12 bases outside the gene matches. Complete variable domain (other parts from reference TRBV7-8 and TRBJ1-5): GAGVSQSPRYKVAKRGQDVALRCDPISGHVSLFWYQQALGQGPEFLTYFQNEAQLDKSGLPSDRFFAERPEGSVSTLKIQRTQQEDSAVYLCASSLGAPGQGVIHFGDGTRLSIL.

The table lists this clone with a count of one. CDR3 loop: CASSLSRVLNEQFF. The CDR3 DNA is TGCGCCAGCAGCTTGTCTCGCGTACTCAATGAGCAGTTCTTC. The chain recombines TRBV5-1 with TRBJ2-1, with no clear D. The CDR3 is made up of 14 amino acids. Germline V lookup: CDR1 SGHRS, CDR2 YFSETQ. The V end lost 1 base, the J end lost 6 bases, and 11 bases lay between the germline ends.

Only one count was recorded for this clone. The genes are TRBV27 and TRBJ1-4; D may be TRBD1 (6 bases). The CDR3 is 16 amino acids. Germline-derived CDR1 and CDR2 are MNHEY and SMNVEV (reference sequence). V lost 2 bases to trimming and J lost 2 bases, with 12 bases between them. In DNA, the CDR3 is TGTGCCAGCAGTTTAGCAGGGGTAGTTACTAATGAAAAACTGTTTTTT. This sequence encodes CASSLAGVVTNEKLFF.

The chain links TRBV19 to TRBJ2-7; D is perhaps TRBD1 (7 bases). CDR1 and CDR2 (germline): LNHDA, SQIVND (reference sequence). CDR3 length: 13 residues. Trimming took 5 bases from V and 2 from J, leaving 10 bases between them. The DNA of the CDR3 is TGTGCCAGTAGTGCGGGACAGACCTACGAGCAGTACTTC. Its translation: CASSAGQTYEQYF.

The V call is TRBV2, the J call TRBJ2-1, with 12 bases aligning to TRBD2. This CDR3 has 15 amino acids. Trimming removed 5 bases from V and 7 bases from J; junction bases left unmatched: 6. The V gene's germline CDR1 is SNHLY and CDR2 FYNNEI. CDR3 nucleotide sequence: TGTGCCAGCAGTCCCCTAGCGGGGGGGCTGAATGAGCAGTTCTTC. Translated, it gives CASSPLAGGLNEQFF.

The chain employs TRBV6-5 and TRBJ2-5, with 7 bases aligning to TRBD2. The J call is uncertain, as TRBJ2-7 better fits the DNA end. CDR1 and CDR2 from the germline V gene are MNHEY and SVGAGI. CDR3 length: 15 amino acids. The CDR3 here is CASSLERGRSYEQYF. The DNA of the CDR3 is TGTGCCAGCAGTTTAGAGCGGGGACGTTCCTACGAGCAGTACTTC.

This clone was recorded once. One end of the junction is discordant with germline, which a read error may explain. The rearrangement links TRBV7-9 to TRBJ1-2; possibly TRBD1 for D (5 bases). This CDR3 is 14 amino acids long. From germline, CDR1 is SEHNR and CDR2 FQNEAQ (reference sequence). The CDR3 DNA reads as TGTTCCAGCAGCTTTCAGGACACCGACTATGGCTACACCTTC. Its protein product is CSSSFQDTDYGYTF.

Of note for this clone: A read error may produce the germline difference seen at one junction end. The CDR3 coding sequence is TGTTCCAGCAGCCCTACAGGGACGGGGGAGACCCAGTACTTC. It is translated as CSSSPTGTGETQYF. The chain employs TRBV7-9 and TRBJ2-5; D might be TRBD1 (6 bases). The CDR3 sequence is 14 residues long. CDR1 is SEHNR, CDR2 FQNEAQ, per germline (reference sequence).

The CDR3 region is CSALRMNTEAFF. The DNA of the CDR3 is TGCAGCGCGCTCAGGATGAACACTGAAGCTTTCTTT. V is TRBV29-1 and J is TRBJ1-1; D unclear. The CDR3 loop spans 12 amino acids. CDR1 is SQVTM, CDR2 ANQGSEA, per germline. Trimming took off 7 bases at V and 0 bases at J, with 9 bases between the two ends.

The V and J genes are TRBV28 and TRBJ1-1; TRBD1 matches 7 bases. Germline-derived CDR1 and CDR2 are MDHEN and SYDVKM. The ends lost 5 bases at V and 2 bases at J; junction bases unmatched: 5. This CDR3 comprises 14 residues. CDR3 sequence (DNA): TGTGCCAGCAGTCGACAGGGTGGAAACACTGAAGCTTTCTTT. Amino acid sequence: CASSRQGGNTEAFF.

This clone occurred a few times. The chain recombines TRBV2 with TRBJ2-1; 14 bases are a match to TRBD2. CDR1 and CDR2 from the germline V gene are SNHLY and FYNNEI. The V gene end was trimmed by 6 bases and the J gene end by 8 bases; junction bases not matched to a gene: 12. The CDR3 runs 17 residues. The CDR3 DNA follows: TGTGCCAGCAGCTTCCGGACTAGCGGGAGGCGTATGGATGAGCAGTTCTTC. Amino acids: CASSFRTSGRRMDEQFF.

The chain couples TRBV5-1 to TRBJ2-1; TRBD2 aligns across 13 bases. Trimming removed 5 bases from V and 1 base from J; junction bases left unmatched: 3. The CDR3 runs 16 residues. Germline V gene lookup returns CDR1 SGHRS and CDR2 YFSETQ. CDR3 region: CASRRTSGSSYNEQFF. The CDR3 region has the DNA TGCGCCAGCAGGCGGACTAGCGGGAGTTCCTACAATGAGCAGTTCTTC.

The CDR3: CASSLGRQGEQPQHF. The CDR3 DNA reads TGTGCCAGTAGTTTGGGGAGACAGGGTGAACAGCCCCAGCATTTT. The rearrangement uses TRBV19 and TRBJ1-5; 7 nucleotides line up with TRBD1. The V and J ends lost 5 bases and 7 bases, in that order; junction bases with no gene match: 11. Germline CDR1 is LNHDA and CDR2 is SQIVND (reference sequence). The CDR3 sequence is 15 residues long.

The CDR3 nucleotides are TGTGCCAGCAGTTTAAAGATGGCGGGAGCCTACAATGAGCAGTTCTTC. Protein sequence: CASSLKMAGAYNEQFF. The gene calls are TRBV27 and TRBJ2-1; TRBD2 agrees at 7 bases. The length of the CDR3 is 16 residues. The V segment lost 2 bases and the J segment 2 bases; nucleotides outside the gene matches: 6. The germline V gene encodes CDR1 MNHEY and CDR2 SMNVEV (reference sequence).

The chain recombines TRBV6-1 with TRBJ2-5, with 11 bases identical to TRBD2. Germline V gene data show CDR1 as MNHNS and CDR2 as SASEGT. J lost 2 bases, V lost 2 bases, and 7 bases had no gene match. The CDR3 is made up of 17 amino acids. The CDR3 DNA sequence: TGTGCCAGCAGTGAAAGGCTAGCGGGAGGTATACAAGAGACCCAGTACTTC. Encoded protein: CASSERLAGGIQETQYF.

The chain combines TRBV5-1 with TRBJ2-3; 14 bases agree with TRBD2. The trim removed 7 bases at V and 2 bases at J, leaving 6 bases unmatched. The germline gives CDR1 SGHRS, CDR2 YFSETQ. This CDR3 region has 16 residues. CDR3 nucleotides: TGCGCCAGCGGGTCGGGACTAGCGGGGGTCACAGATACGCAGTATTTT. As protein: CASGSGLAGVTDTQYF. Complete variable domain (other parts from reference TRBV5-1 and TRBJ2-3): KAGVTQTPRYLIKTRGQQVTLSCSPISGHRSVSWYQQTPGQGLQFLFEYFSETQRNKGNFPGRFSGRQFSNSRSEMNVSTLELGDSALYLCASGSGLAGVTDTQYFGPGTRLTVL.

The chain uses TRBV12-5 and TRBJ2-7, with a possible D match to TRBD1 (7 bases). Germline V gives CDR1 LGHNT, CDR2 FRNRAP. Between the trimmed V and J ends, which lost 6 bases and 6 bases, there was a span of 12 bases. This CDR3 comprises 12 residues. CDR3 DNA: TGTGCTAGTGGGAAGGAGGGGGCCGAGCAGTACTTC. Its translation is CASGKEGAEQYF.

This clone was seen a handful of times. The chain combines TRBV11-3 with TRBJ2-5; 7 nucleotides agree with TRBD2. Looked up from germline, CDR1 is SGHNT and CDR2 is YENEEA. This CDR3 spans 15 amino acids. V dropped 5 bases and J dropped 3; count of bases not matched to a gene: 9. The DNA of the CDR3 is TGTGCCAGCAGCCCCTTTGGGGGGGAGGAAGAGACCCAGTACTTC. It encodes CASSPFGGEEETQYF.

Here the CDR3 DNA reads TGTGCCAGCAGTTCGATTCTACAAGAGACCCAGTACTTC. It yields the protein CASSSILQETQYF. The chain recombines TRBV28 with TRBJ2-5, with D hard to call. Germline loops: CDR1 MDHEN, CDR2 SYDVKM. V gave up 4 bases and J gave up 2 bases, with 8 bases separating them. The CDR3 has 13 residues.

The chain has TRBV5-1 and TRBJ2-7, with 7 bases matching TRBD1. This CDR3 is built from 14 residues. V shed 1 base, J shed 3 bases, and the junction held 4 bases outside the gene matches. Germline values: CDR1 SGHRS, CDR2 YFSETQ. The chain's CDR3 is CASSLTGEHYEQYF. In DNA form, the CDR3 reads TGCGCCAGCAGCTTGACAGGGGAACACTACGAGCAGTACTTC.

J is TRBJ1-1 and V is TRBV7-2; D is unresolved. Germline values: CDR1 SGHTA, CDR2 FQGNSA. Trimming removed 1 base at V and 7 bases at J, with 10 bases between. The CDR3 runs 13 residues. CDR3 DNA sequence: TGTGCCAGCAGCTTAGAGGAGGGTCGTGAAGCTTTCTTT. Amino acids: CASSLEEGREAFF.

The V and J genes are TRBV7-9 and TRBJ2-1, with D tentatively TRBD1 (7 bases). Germline CDR1 and CDR2: SEHNR and FQNEAQ (reference sequence). V lost 3 bases and J 4 bases, leaving 10 bases between the germline ends. The CDR3 consists of 14 residues. The DNA for the CDR3 is TGTGCCAGCAGCTTCAGGGGGAGGTACAATGAGCAGTTCTTC. Protein: CASSFRGRYNEQFF.

This clone has only one observation. This chain links TRBV14 with TRBJ2-3, with TRBD1 matching 7 bases. Germline assignment: CDR1 SGHDN and CDR2 FVKESK. CDR3 length: 17 residues. V was clipped by 1 base and J by 2 bases; unmatched bases: 9. The CDR3 region has the DNA TGTGCCAGCAGCCAAGGCAGGGGGTTGGCGTTCACAGATACGCAGTATTTT. Protein: CASSQGRGLAFTDTQYF.

This clone was counted between two and nine times. The rearrangement joins TRBV2 to TRBJ1-3; D might be TRBD1 (5 bases). The V end was cut by 8 bases, the J end by 3 bases, with 11 bases between. Germline-derived CDR1 and CDR2 are SNHLY and FYNNEI. This CDR3 is built from 13 residues. CDR3 DNA sequence: TGTGCCAGCGGGCAGGGAGGTGGAAACACCATATATTTT. Translated: CASGQGGGNTIYF.